This T cell receptor (beta chain) was recovered during a study of response to subunit inactivated influenza vaccine. J lost 10 bases, V lost 6 bases, and 4 bases had no gene match. The CDR3 has 12 residues. Germline CDR1 is SGHDN and CDR2 is FVKESK. TCRdb fed the RT-PCR reads into MiXCR, producing one record per CDR3 protein. Found here are more than 550,000 distinct CDR3 sequences, roughly 12% of them singletons; the top ten hold about 10%. This sample also appeared in a second study, on T cells expressing NK-cell markers. That work adds: cDNA encoding TCR beta was synthesized via 5'RACE template switching incorporating UMIs. Researchers got TCR beta repertoires out of sorted CD3+CD56+NKG2C+, CD3+CD56+NKG2C- and CD3+CD56-NKG2C+ T cells. Most of the eight sequenced donors tested HCMV-seropositive; one tested seronegative. In a few donors, dominant clonotypes made up about 25-60.1% of CD3+CD56-NKG2C+ cells.

This sequence joins TRBV14 and TRBJ2-5, with 11 positions matching TRBD2. The sample here was PBMCs from blood, taken on the day of vaccination. This sequence originates from a man aged 50 to 60 who received an inactivated influenza vaccine. The CDR3 loop reads CASSPSGRIQYF. CDR3 DNA: TGTGCCAGCAGTCCTAGCGGGAGGATCCAGTACTTC. The full variable domain, in which reference TRBV14 and TRBJ2-5 provide the parts outside the CDR3, is EAGVTQFPSHSVIEKGQTVTLRCDPISGHDNLYWYRRVMGKEIKFLLHFVKESKQDESGMPNNRFLAERTGGTYSTLKVQPAELEDSGVYFCASSPSGRIQYFGPGTRLLVL.